This record covers a single T cell receptor (beta chain). The data originate from a study of human T cells and chemical hapten exposure. Looking at the study overall: Diphenylcyclopropenone was applied weekly to patients' scalps across the roughly 23-week study.

Time point indicated: pre-sensitization, week 0. The treatment is: therapeutic diphenylcyclopropenone sensitization with weekly scalp DPC. MiXCR was run by TCRdb on the RACE reads, yielding one entry per CDR3 protein. This table holds over 70,000 distinct CDR3 sequences, 11% to 15% found once. The CDR3 covers 16 residues. The germline gives CDR1 SGHNT, CDR2 YYREEE (reference sequence). V lost 0 bases and J lost 8, with 18 bases in between. The TCR sequence derives from a woman aged 45-59 years with alopecia areata. Some clones in this sample may be carry-over from other donors' samples. The chain has TRBV5-4 and TRBJ2-1; D is unresolved. Sequencing was performed on whole blood, taken in connection with sensitization to the hapten diphenylcyclopropenone (DPC). DNA of the CDR3: TGTGCCAGCAGCTTGGGCGTGTCTAGTCAGTTGGATGAGCAGTTCTTC. Translated, it gives CASSLGVSSQLDEQFF.